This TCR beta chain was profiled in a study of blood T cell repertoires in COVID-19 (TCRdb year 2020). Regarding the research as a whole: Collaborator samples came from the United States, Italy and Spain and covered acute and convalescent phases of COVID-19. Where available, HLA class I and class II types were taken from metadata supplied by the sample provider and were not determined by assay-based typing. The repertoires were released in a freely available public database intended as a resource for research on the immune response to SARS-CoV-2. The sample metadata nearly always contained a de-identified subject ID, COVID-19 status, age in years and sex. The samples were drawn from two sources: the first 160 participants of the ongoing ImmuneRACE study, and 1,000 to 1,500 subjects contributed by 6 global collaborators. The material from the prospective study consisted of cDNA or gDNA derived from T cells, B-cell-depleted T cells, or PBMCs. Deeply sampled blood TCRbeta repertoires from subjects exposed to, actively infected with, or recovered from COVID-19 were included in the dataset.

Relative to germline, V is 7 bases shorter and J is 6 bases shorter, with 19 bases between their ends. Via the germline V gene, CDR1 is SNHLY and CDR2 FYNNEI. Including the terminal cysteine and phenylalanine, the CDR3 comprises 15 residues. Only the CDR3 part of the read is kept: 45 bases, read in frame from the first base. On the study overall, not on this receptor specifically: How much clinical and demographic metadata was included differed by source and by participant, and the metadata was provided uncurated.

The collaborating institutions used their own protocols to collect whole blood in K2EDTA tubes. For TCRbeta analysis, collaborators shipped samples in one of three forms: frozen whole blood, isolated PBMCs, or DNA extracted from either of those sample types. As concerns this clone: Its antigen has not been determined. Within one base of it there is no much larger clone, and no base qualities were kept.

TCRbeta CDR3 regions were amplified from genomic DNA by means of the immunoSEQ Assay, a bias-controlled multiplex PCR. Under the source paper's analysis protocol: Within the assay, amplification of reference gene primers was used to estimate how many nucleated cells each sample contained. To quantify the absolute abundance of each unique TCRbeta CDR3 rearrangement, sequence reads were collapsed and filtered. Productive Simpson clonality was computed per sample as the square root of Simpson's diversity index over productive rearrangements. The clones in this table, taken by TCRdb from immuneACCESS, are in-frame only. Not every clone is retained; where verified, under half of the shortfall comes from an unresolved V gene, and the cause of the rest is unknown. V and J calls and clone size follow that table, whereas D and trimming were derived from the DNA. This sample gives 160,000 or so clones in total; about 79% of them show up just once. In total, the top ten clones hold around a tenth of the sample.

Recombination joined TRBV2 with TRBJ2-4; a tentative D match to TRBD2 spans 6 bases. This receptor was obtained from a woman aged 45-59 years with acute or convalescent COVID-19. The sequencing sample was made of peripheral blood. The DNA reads TGTGCCAGCACCCGGGACTGGAGTTCCGGAAACATTCAGTACTTC. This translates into CASTRDWSSGNIQYF.